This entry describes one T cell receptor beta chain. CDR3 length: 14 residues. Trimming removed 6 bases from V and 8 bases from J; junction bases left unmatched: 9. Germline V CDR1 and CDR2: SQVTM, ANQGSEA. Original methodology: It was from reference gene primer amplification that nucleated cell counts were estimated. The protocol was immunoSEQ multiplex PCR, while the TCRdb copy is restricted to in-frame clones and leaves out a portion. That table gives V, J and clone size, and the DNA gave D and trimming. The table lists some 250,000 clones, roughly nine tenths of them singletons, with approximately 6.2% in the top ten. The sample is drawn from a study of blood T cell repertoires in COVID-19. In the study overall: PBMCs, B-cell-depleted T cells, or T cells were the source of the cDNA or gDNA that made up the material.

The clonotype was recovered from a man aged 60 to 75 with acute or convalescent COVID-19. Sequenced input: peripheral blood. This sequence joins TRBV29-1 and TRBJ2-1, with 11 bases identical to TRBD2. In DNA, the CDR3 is TGCAGCGTAGGGGCTAGCGGGAGGTCCCATGAGCAGTTCTTC. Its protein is CSVGASGRSHEQFF.